The rows below give T cell receptor beta chains drawn from one sample of a study of OX40 agonist ivuxolimab in advanced cancers. Sequencing was performed with immunoSEQ multiplex PCR; in TCRdb, only in-frame clones are kept and a portion is missing. The table includes roughly 60,000 clones, approximately 89% detected once. This specimen consisted of CD4+ or CD8+ T cells sorted from blood, obtained in a trial of the OX40 agonist ivuxolimab. These receptors were taken from an adult with an advanced solid tumor such as melanoma, head and neck, liver or kidney cancer. Both conserved end residues are part of each CDR3. A D gene is named only where the DNA matches it firmly. The size of a clone is reported for some rows only, either as once, few or many, or as a class for expanded clones.

J | D | V | size | DNA | CDR3
TRBJ1-2 | NA | TRBV10-3 | NA | TGTGCCAGCTCCGGGAGCTACGGCTACACCTTC | CASSGSYGYTF
TRBJ2-7 | NA | TRBV2 | NA | TGTGCCAGCAGTCCCCGAACAGGGATTGTTTCCTACGAGCAGTACTTC | CASSPRTGIVSYEQYF
TRBJ1-1 | TRBD1 | TRBV29-1 | NA | TGCAGCGTGGGGAGGGGGCAGAACACTGAAGCTTTCTTT | CSVGRGQNTEAFF
TRBJ1-1 | TRBD1 | TRBV7-8 | NA | TGTGCCAGCAGCTTGGCTAGGACAGGGGGCCTGGCTTTCTTT | CASSLARTGGLAFF
TRBJ1-2 | NA | TRBV19 | NA | TGTGCCAGTAGTATGAAGGGTAACTATGGCTACACCTTC | CASSMKGNYGYTF
TRBJ2-2 | NA | TRBV5-4 | NA | TGTGCCAGCAGCCCCGGCGGGGTCCGTAAAGAGCTGTTTTTT | CASSPGGVRKELFF
TRBJ2-1 | TRBD2 | TRBV6-5 | NA | TGTGCCAGCAGTGCGACTAGCGGGAGTCGGCATGAGCAGTTCTTC | CASSATSGSRHEQFF
TRBJ1-2 | TRBD1 | TRBV7-9 | NA | TGTGCCAGCAGCTTAACCAGGGGGGACTATGGCTACACCTTC | CASSLTRGDYGYTF
TRBJ2-7 | TRBD2 | TRBV6-6 | NA | TGTGCCAGCAGTTACCCTGGGGCGGGAGCCGACGAGCAGTACTTC | CASSYPGAGADEQYF
TRBJ1-2 | NA | TRBV18 | NA | TGTGCCAGCTCACTCCTCGACGGGAACTATGGCTACACCTTC | CASSLLDGNYGYTF
TRBJ1-4 | NA | TRBV5-4 | NA | TGTGCCAGCAGCGATGGGGGGACCCAAGGGGAAAAACTGTTTTTT | CASSDGGTQGEKLFF
TRBJ2-2 | NA | TRBV19 | NA | TGTGCCAGTAGTAGCCGCGTGAGCACCGGGGAGCTGTTTTTT | CASSSRVSTGELFF
TRBJ1-2 | NA | TRBV19 | NA | TGTGCCAGTAGAGTCAATTCCGACTATGGCTACACCTTC | CASRVNSDYGYTF
TRBJ1-1 | NA | TRBV19 | NA | TGTGCCAGTAGTCTCCCTTCGACAGGGAACACTGAAGCTTTCTTT | CASSLPSTGNTEAFF
TRBJ1-4 | NA | TRBV5-4 | once | TGTGCCAGCAGCCGCGATGTAAATGAAAAACTGTTTTTT | CASSRDVNEKLFF
TRBJ1-5 | NA | TRBV7-8 | once | TGTGCCAGCAGCTTAGTCACAACTAGCGGCAATCAGCCCCAGCATTTT | CASSLVTTSGNQPQHF
TRBJ1-1 | NA | TRBV12-5 | NA | TGTGCTAGTGGTTTGGTAGCCGCAGGGCACACTGAAGCTTTCTTT | CASGLVAAGHTEAFF
TRBJ2-7 | NA | TRBV28 | NA | TGTGCCAGCAGTCTACAGGGATGGTTACACGAGCAGTACTTC | CASSLQGWLHEQYF
TRBJ1-2 | TRBD1 | TRBV10-3 | few | TGTGCCATCAGGGGGGACAGGGGAAACTATGGCTACACCTTC | CAIRGDRGNYGYTF
TRBJ2-1 | NA | TRBV28 | NA | TGTGCCAGCCCCCCTGGGGGTAGCTCCTACAATGAGCAGTTCTTC | CASPPGGSSYNEQFF
TRBJ1-2 | NA | TRBV11-3 | NA | TGTGCCAGCAGCTTATACGGGCAGGGGAACTATGGCTACACCTTC | CASSLYGQGNYGYTF
TRBJ2-2 | TRBD2 | TRBV29-1 | NA | TGCAGCGTTGAAGCTCTAGCGGGAACCGGGGAGCTGTTTTTT | CSVEALAGTGELFF
TRBJ2-7 | TRBD2 | TRBV19 | NA | TGTGCCAGTAGTTTGACCGGGACTAAATACTACGAGCAGTACTTC | CASSLTGTKYYEQYF
TRBJ2-7 | TRBD2 | TRBV19 | once | TGTGCCAGTAGTCCGAGACTAGCGGGAGACGAGCAGTACTTC | CASSPRLAGDEQYF
TRBJ2-7 | TRBD1 | TRBV28 | NA | TGTGCCAGCAGTTTAATGTCAGGGGGCCACGAGCAGTACTTC | CASSLMSGGHEQYF
TRBJ1-2 | NA | TRBV5-6 | once | TGTGCCAGCAGCTTGAACATCTATGGCTACACCTTC | CASSLNIYGYTF
TRBJ2-5 | TRBD1 | TRBV4-1 | NA | TGCGCCAGCAGCTCACAGGGGTACCAAGAGACCCAGTACTTC | CASSSQGYQETQYF
TRBJ1-2 | NA | TRBV19 | NA | TGTGCCAGTAGTACAGCAAGGGGGAGTAGCTATGGCTACACCTTC | CASSTARGSSYGYTF
TRBJ2-1 | TRBD2 | TRBV11-3 | NA | TGTGCCAGCAGCTTAGCTAGCGGGGAGTACAATGAGCAGTTCTTC | CASSLASGEYNEQFF
TRBJ2-6 | NA | TRBV7-2 | NA | TGTGCCAGCAGCTTAAACCCCGGGGGCTTAGGCTCTGGGGCCAACGTCCTGACTTTC | CASSLNPGGLGSGANVLTF
TRBJ1-2 | NA | TRBV5-4 | once | TGTGCCAGCAGCTTGATGGGACCGATCTATGGCTACACCTTC | CASSLMGPIYGYTF
TRBJ1-6 | TRBD1 | TRBV27 | NA | TGTGCCAGCAGTTTAACTGGACAGGGGGCGAGGGGTCTTAATTCACCCCTCCACTTT | CASSLTGQGARGLNSPLHF
TRBJ2-7 | TRBD2 | TRBV14 | NA | TGTGCCAGCAGCCAAGGCCTGGGGGGGGTTTACGAGCAGTACTTC | CASSQGLGGVYEQYF
TRBJ2-7 | TRBD2 | TRBV19 | once | TGTGCCAGTAGTATAGAGGGGCTAGCGGGAGTTTCCCACCACGAGCAGTACTTC | CASSIEGLAGVSHHEQYF
TRBJ1-1 | NA | TRBV7-9 | few | TGTGCCAGCAGCAATTTCGGGAACACTGAAGCTTTCTTT | CASSNFGNTEAFF
TRBJ2-7 | TRBD2 | TRBV2 | NA | TGTGCCAGGACTAGCGGGAGAGGCGAGCAGTACTTC | CARTSGRGEQYF
TRBJ2-2 | TRBD1 | TRBV30 | NA | TGTGCCTGGAGTCAACCATCTGGACAGGGGGCGTTTGGGGAGCTGTTTTTT | CAWSQPSGQGAFGELFF
TRBJ2-1 | NA | TRBV10-3 | NA | TGTGCCATCACCCCGGGGCAGGGACGCAATGAGCAGTTCTTC | CAITPGQGRNEQFF
TRBJ1-1 | NA | TRBV2 | NA | TGTGCCAGCAGTGAGTCGGGGGGGAACACTGAAGCTTTCTTT | CASSESGGNTEAFF
TRBJ1-4 | NA | TRBV30 | few | TGTGCCTGGACCTCGGGACTGAGGAATGAAAAACTGTTTTTT | CAWTSGLRNEKLFF
TRBJ2-6 | NA | TRBV6-6 | NA | TGTGCCGCCGCCGCTAGCGAACACTCTGGGGCCAACGTCCTGACTTTC | CAAAASEHSGANVLTF